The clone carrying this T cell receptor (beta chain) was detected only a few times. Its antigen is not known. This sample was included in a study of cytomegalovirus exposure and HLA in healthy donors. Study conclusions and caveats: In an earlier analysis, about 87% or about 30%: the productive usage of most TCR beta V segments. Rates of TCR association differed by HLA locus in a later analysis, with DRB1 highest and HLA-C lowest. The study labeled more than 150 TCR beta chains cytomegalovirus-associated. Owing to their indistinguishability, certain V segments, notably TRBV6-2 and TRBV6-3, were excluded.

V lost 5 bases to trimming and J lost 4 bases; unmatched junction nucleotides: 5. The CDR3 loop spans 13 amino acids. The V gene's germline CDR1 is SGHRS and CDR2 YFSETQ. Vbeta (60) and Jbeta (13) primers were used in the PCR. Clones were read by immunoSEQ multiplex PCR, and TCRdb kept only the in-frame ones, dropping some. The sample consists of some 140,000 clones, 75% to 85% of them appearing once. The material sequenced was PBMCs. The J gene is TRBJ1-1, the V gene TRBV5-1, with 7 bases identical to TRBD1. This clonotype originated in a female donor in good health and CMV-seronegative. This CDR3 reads CASSPTGPTEAFF. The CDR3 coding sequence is TGCGCCAGCAGTCCGACAGGGCCCACTGAAGCTTTCTTT.